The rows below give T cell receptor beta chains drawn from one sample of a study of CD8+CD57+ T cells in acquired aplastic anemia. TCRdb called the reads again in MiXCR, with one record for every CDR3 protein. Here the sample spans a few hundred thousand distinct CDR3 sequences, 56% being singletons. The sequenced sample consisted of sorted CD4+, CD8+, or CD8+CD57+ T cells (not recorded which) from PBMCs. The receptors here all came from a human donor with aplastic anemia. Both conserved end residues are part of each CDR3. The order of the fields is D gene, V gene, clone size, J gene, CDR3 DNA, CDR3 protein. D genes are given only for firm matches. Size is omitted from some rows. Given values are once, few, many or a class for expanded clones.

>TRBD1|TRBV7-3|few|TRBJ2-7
TGTGCCAGCAGTGGGACAGGGGGCGACTACGAGCAGTACTTC
CASSGTGGDYEQYF
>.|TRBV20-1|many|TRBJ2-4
TGCAGCCCCGGTGCAGTAGCCAAAAACATTCAGTACTTC
CSPGAVAKNIQYF
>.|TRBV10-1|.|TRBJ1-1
TGCGCCAGCAGGGAAGTCGCAGGACCGAACACTGAAGCTTTCTTT
CASREVAGPNTEAFF
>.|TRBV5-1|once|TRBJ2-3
TGCGCCAGCAGCTGGGCCGGCACAGATACGCAGTATTTT
CASSWAGTDTQYF
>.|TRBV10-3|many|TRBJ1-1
TGTGCCATGCAGAACGGAGTGAACACTGAAGCTTTCTTT
CAMQNGVNTEAFF
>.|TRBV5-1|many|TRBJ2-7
TGCGCCAGCAGCTTGAGCAGGGAAGAGCAGTACTTC
CASSLSREEQYF
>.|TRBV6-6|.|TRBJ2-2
TGTGCCAGCAGTTACTCGGGGACCTCTGGAAACACCGGGGAGCTGTTTTTT
CASSYSGTSGNTGELFF
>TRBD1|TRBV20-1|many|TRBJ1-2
TGCAGTGCTCTTAAAGGACAGGTCAACTATGGCTACACCTTC
CSALKGQVNYGYTF
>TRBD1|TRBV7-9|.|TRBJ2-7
TGTGCCAGCAGCCGAACTCGGACAGGGGGAAACTACGAGCAGTACTTC
CASSRTRTGGNYEQYF
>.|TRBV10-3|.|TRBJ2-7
TGTGCCATCAGTGTTCAAGCCGAGTCCTACGAGCAGTACTTC
CAISVQAESYEQYF
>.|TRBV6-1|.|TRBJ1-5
TGTGCCAGCAGGAACAGGGATCGTCAGCCCCAGCATTTT
CASRNRDRQPQHF
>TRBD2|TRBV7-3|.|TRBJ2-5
TGTGCCAGCAGCCCGGGACTAGCGGAGACCCAGTACTTC
CASSPGLAETQYF
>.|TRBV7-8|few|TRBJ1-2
TGTGCCAGCAACACCCTGCTCGGCAGCAAGGGGGACTATGGCTACACCTTC
CASNTLLGSKGDYGYTF
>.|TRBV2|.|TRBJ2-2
TGTGCCAGCAGTGAGAGATACACCGGGGAGCTGTTTTTT
CASSERYTGELFF
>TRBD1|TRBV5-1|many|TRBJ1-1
TGCGCCAGCAGCATAACGGGACAGGGGAACACTGAAGCTTTCTTT
CASSITGQGNTEAFF